The TCR beta chain described here comes from a study of CD8 T cells in ankylosing spondylitis. This clonotype has ten or more counts. The antigen is not known. Study-wide findings and caveats: Clones that were linked to disease were CD8+ and were relatively rare in peripheral blood. Seemingly characteristic of ankylosing spondylitis blood was a TCR beta motif consisting of 7 or 8 highly homologous variants.

CDR3 length equals 17 residues. V gave up 5 bases and J gave up 4 bases, with 22 bases separating them. The germline V gene has CDR1 KGHDR and CDR2 SFDVKD. Quantitative barcoded 5'-RACE was used to prepare TCR beta libraries. TCRdb used MiXCR to reprocess the 5' RACE reads, holding one entry per CDR3 protein. The sample lists about 540,000 distinct CDR3 sequences, 12% occurring once. The sequencing sample was made of blood, either unsorted or a sorted T cell fraction (not recorded which). The sequence was obtained from a male donor with ankylosing spondylitis. The chain combines TRBV24-1 with TRBJ2-5, with a tentative D call TRBD2 (6 bases). The CDR3 region has the DNA TGTGCCACCAGTGGCGAGAGTCCTAGGGCGCGGGGAGAGACCCAGTACTTC. Translation gives CATSGESPRARGETQYF.